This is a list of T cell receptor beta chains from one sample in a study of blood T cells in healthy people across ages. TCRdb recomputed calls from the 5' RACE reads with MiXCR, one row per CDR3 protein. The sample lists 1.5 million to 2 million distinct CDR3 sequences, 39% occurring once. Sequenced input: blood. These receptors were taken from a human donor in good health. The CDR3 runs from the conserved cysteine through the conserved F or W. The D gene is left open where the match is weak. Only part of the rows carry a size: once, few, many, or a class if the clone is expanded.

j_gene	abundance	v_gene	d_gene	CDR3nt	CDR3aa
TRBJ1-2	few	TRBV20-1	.	TGCAGTGCTGAGGAGGGAGGGATCTATGGCTACACCTTC	CSAEEGGIYGYTF
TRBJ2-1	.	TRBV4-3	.	TGCGCCAGCAGCCAAGATCGGGGTTGGTACAATGAGCAGTTCTTC	CASSQDRGWYNEQFF
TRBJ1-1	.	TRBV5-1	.	TGCGCCAGCAGCTTTACTCGAGCGAACACTGAAGCTTTCTTT	CASSFTRANTEAFF
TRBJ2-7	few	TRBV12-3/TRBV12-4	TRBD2	TGTGCCAGCAGTCCCTCCGGGACTAGCGACACATACGAGCAGTACTTC	CASSPSGTSDTYEQYF
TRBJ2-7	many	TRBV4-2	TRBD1	TGTGCCAGCAGGACCAGACAGGGGGCGGATCTCGAGCAGTACTTC	CASRTRQGADLEQYF
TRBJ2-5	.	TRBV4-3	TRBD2	TGCGCCAGCAGCCAGGCGGGGAGGGGAGAGACCCAGTACTTC	CASSQAGRGETQYF
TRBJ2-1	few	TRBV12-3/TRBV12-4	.	TGTGCCAGCAGTTTAGGTTCTCCGGCGGGGGCCCTTTCCTACAATGAGCAGTTCTTC	CASSLGSPAGALSYNEQFF
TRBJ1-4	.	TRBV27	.	TGTCCCAGCAGGTCGGGGGGTAGTGAAAAACTGTTTTTT	CPSRSGGSEKLFF
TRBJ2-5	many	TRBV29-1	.	TGCAGCGTTGAAGATGGAGGTTTGACCCAGTACTTC	CSVEDGGLTQYF
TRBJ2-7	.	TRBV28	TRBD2	TGTGCCAGCACGGGGGCGGGGGGGTCCTGCGAGCAGTACTTC	CASTGAGGSCEQYF
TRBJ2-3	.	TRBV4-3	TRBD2	TGCGCCAGCAGCCAAACTAGCGGAGATACGCAGTATTTT	CASSQTSGDTQYF
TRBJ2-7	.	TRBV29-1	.	TGCAGCGTTGAAGTCGTTATCGTCTCACAGGTGCCCGTTTACGAGCAGTACTTC	CSVEVVIVSQVPVYEQYF
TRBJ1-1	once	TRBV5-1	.	TGCGCCAGCAGCTTGTCGGGGAAACAAAACTCTGAAGCTTTCTTT	CASSLSGKQNSEAFF
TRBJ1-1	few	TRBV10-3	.	TGTGCCATCAGTGAGTCTACGGTCAATGAAGCTTTCTTT	CAISESTVNEAFF
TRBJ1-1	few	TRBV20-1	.	TGCAGTGCTAGAGAGCGTATAAACACGGCGTCTGAAGCTTTCTTT	CSARERINTASEAFF
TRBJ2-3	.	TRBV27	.	TGTGCCAGCAGAAGGGACTTTGAAGATACGCAGTATTTT	CASRRDFEDTQYF
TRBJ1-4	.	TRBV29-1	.	TGCAGCGTTGAAGAAGATGGGCCCAATGAAAAACTGTTTTTT	CSVEEDGPNEKLFF
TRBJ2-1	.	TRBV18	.	TGTGTCAGCTCACCGATGGCAGCCCCTTCCTACAATGAGCAGTTCTTC	CVSSPMAAPSYNEQFF
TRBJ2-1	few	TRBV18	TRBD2	TGTGCCAGCTCACCATTCCCACTAGCGGGACCCACGAGCTCCTACAATGAGCAGTTCTTC	CASSPFPLAGPTSSYNEQFF
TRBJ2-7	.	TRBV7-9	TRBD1	TGTGCCAGCACTCACCCGGGACAGGGCCTCGAGCAGTACTTC	CASTHPGQGLEQYF
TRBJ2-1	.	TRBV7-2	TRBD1	TGTGCCAGCAGCGCCTGGACAGGGACAACCTACAATGAGCAGTTCTTC	CASSAWTGTTYNEQFF
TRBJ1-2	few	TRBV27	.	TGTGCCAGCAGTTTACGATTCGCCGGGGGGTTGGGGAACTATGGCTACACCTTC	CASSLRFAGGLGNYGYTF
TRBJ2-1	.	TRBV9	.	TGTGCCAGCAGCGATAGAGGGGGGACTCCGAATGAGCAGTTCTTC	CASSDRGGTPNEQFF
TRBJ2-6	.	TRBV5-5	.	TGTGCCAGCAGCTTCCTCCTTTACTCTGGGGCCAACGTCCTGACTTTC	CASSFLLYSGANVLTF
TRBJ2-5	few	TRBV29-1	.	TGCAGCGTTGAAGGGGGGGGACAGGTTATGCGAGAGACCCAGTACTTC	CSVEGGGQVMRETQYF
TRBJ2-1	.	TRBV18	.	TGTCCCAGCTCACCGCCGCTGGCGGGGAGGAATGAGCAGTTCTTC	CPSSPPLAGRNEQFF
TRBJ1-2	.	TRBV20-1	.	TGCAGTGCCCCGTGGGGGGACTATGGCTACACCTTC	CSAPWGDYGYTF
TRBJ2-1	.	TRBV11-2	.	TGTGCCAGCAGCTTTTCCCCCAGCCAGGGTGAGCAGTTCTTC	CASSFSPSQGEQFF
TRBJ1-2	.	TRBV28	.	TGTGCCGGCAGTTCCCCTCAAGAGATAGCTAACTATGGCTACACCTTC	CAGSSPQEIANYGYTF
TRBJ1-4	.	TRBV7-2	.	TGTGCCAGCAGAGCAGAGGGGGGTAGTGAAAAACTGTTTTTT	CASRAEGGSEKLFF
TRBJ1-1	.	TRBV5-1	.	TGCGCCAGCAGTCGCCGGGTGGACACTGAAGCTTTCTTT	CASSRRVDTEAFF
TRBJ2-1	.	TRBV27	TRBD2	TGTGCCAGCAGTTTAATGTTGCGGGGGTTCTATGAGCAGTTCTTC	CASSLMLRGFYEQFF
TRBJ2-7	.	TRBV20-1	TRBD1	TGCAGTGCTAGAGATCGACTGGGACAGGGGGACGAGCAGTACTTC	CSARDRLGQGDEQYF
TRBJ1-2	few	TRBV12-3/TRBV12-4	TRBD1	TGTGCCAGCAGTTCCTCGGACAGGGGGCAGGATGGCTACACCTTC	CASSSSDRGQDGYTF
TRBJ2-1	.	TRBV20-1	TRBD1	TGCAGTGCTAGAGATTCCCAGGTGAGACAGGGATACAATGAGCAGTTCTTC	CSARDSQVRQGYNEQFF
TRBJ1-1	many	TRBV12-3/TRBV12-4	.	TGTGCCAGCAGTTTATTGGGTGAAGCTTTCTTT	CASSLLGEAFF
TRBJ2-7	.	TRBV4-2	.	TGTGCCAGCAGCCAAGATAACCGGGGCCGCGAGCAGTACTTC	CASSQDNRGREQYF
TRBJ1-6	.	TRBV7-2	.	TGTGCCAGCAGCCTACAAAACCATTCACCCCTCCACTTT	CASSLQNHSPLHF
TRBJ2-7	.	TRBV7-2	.	TGTGCCAGCAGTACCAGCGATAGGCCTTACGAGCAGTACTTC	CASSTSDRPYEQYF
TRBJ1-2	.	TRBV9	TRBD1	TGTGCCAGCAGCGTAGTGTCAGGGGGTTATGGCTACACCTTC	CASSVVSGGYGYTF